This paragraph reports one TCR beta chain. TCRdb's copy holds only in-frame clones and misses some; the assay was immunoSEQ multiplex PCR. The data contain tens of thousands of clones, more than 85% of them seen just once; the ten biggest clones take up 3.6%. Germline values: CDR1 KGHSH, CDR2 LQKENI. V trimming: 5 bases; J trimming: 6 bases; junction bases outside the gene matches: 12. The CDR3 has 16 amino acids. The donors formed part of the roughly 110-subject validation cohort, distinct from the roughly 700-subject first cohort. The data originate from a study of cytomegalovirus exposure and HLA in healthy donors. The overall study: Later, an analysis reported that the 120 or so validation repertoires had used the same platform as the roughly 700 first-cohort repertoires.

The chain is built from TRBV18 and TRBJ1-5, with 8 bases matching TRBD1. Input material: PBMCs. The receptor was derived from a woman younger than 45 in good health and CMV-seronegative. CDR3 sequence: CASSAAGTGGIQPQHF. CDR3 nucleotide sequence: TGTGCCAGCTCAGCCGCCGGGACAGGTGGTATTCAGCCCCAGCATTTT.